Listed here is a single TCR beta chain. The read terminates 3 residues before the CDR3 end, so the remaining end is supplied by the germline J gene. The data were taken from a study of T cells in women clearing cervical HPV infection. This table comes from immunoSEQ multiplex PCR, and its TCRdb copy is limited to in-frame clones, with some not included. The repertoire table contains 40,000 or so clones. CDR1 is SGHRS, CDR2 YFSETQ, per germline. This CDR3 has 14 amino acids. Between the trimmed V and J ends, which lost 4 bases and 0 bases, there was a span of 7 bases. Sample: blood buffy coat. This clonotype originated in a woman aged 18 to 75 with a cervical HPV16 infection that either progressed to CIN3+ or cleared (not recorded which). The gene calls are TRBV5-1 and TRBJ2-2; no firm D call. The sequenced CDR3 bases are TGCGCCAGCAGCCTACCCTCGAACACCGGGGAG. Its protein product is CASSLPSNTGE. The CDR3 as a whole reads CASSLPSNTGELFF.